These T cell receptor beta chains were read from a single sample in a study of CD8 T cells in ankylosing spondylitis. TCRdb reprocessed the 5' RACE reads with MiXCR, giving one entry per CDR3 protein. Here the sample spans 250,000 to 400,000 distinct CDR3 sequences, 11% being singletons. The specimen sequenced was blood, either unsorted or a sorted T cell fraction (not recorded which). The origin of the receptors is a female donor with ankylosing spondylitis or in good health (not recorded which). CDR3s leave out the opening cysteine and the closing phenylalanine or tryptophan.

cdr3_aa	v_call	j_call
SGGRSNTGELF	TRBV29-1	TRBJ2-2
ASSIFQSDRVRDYGYT	TRBV19	TRBJ1-2
ASSLNLAGGWQF	TRBV12-3/TRBV12-4	TRBJ2-1
AISENVSGRDEQF	TRBV10-3	TRBJ2-1
ASHLLRSTDTQY	TRBV7-2	TRBJ2-3
ASSLVGGSRLEQY	TRBV7-6	TRBJ2-7
SASRGGTEAF	TRBV20-1	TRBJ1-1
SARLAASGATYEQY	TRBV20-1	TRBJ2-7
SASLAGVYNEQY	TRBV20-1	TRBJ2-7
ASSLTRTSTDTQY	TRBV7-3	TRBJ2-3